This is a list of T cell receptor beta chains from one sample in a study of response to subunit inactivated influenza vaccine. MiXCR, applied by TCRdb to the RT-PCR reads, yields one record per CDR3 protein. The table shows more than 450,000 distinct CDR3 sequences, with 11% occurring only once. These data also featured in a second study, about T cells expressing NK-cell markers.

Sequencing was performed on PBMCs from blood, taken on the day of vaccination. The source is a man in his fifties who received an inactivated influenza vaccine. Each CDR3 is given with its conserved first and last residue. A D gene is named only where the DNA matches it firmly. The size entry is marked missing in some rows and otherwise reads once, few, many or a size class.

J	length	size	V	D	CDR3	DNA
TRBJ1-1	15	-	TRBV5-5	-	CASSLLWGAVAEAFF	TGTGCCAGCAGCTTGTTGTGGGGGGCTGTTGCTGAAGCTTTCTTT
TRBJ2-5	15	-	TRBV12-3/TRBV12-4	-	CASSLIGGAQETQYF	TGTGCCAGCAGTTTAATAGGAGGGGCGCAAGAGACCCAGTACTTC
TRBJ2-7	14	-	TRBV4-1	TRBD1	CASSQKQGGYEQYF	TGCGCCAGCAGCCAAAAACAGGGGGGCTACGAGCAGTACTTC
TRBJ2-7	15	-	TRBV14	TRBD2	CASSQLGLAGYEQYF	TGTGCCAGCAGCCAACTTGGACTAGCGGGATACGAGCAGTACTTC
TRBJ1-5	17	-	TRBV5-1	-	CASSLGPMTHSNQPQHF	TGCGCCAGCAGCTTGGGGCCCATGACCCATAGCAATCAGCCCCAGCATTTT
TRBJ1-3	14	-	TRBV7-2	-	CASSFVGAGNTIYF	TGTGCCAGCAGCTTTGTTGGCGCTGGAAACACCATATATTTT
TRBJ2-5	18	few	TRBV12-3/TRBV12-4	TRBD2	CASRSGTSGGAVAETQYF	TGTGCCAGCAGGTCCGGGACTAGCGGGGGGGCAGTAGCTGAGACCCAGTACTTC
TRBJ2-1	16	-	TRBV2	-	CASSEGSSLIYNEQFF	TGTGCCAGCAGTGAAGGGTCCTCCCTCATCTACAATGAGCAGTTCTTC
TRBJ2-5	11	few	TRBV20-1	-	CSARGDETQYF	TGCAGTGCTAGGGGCGACGAGACCCAGTACTTC
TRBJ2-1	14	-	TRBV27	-	CASSLSGTWDEQFF	TGTGCCAGCAGCCTTTCAGGGACCTGGGATGAGCAGTTCTTC
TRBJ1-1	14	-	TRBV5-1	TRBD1	CASSSGQERSEAFF	TGCGCCAGCAGCTCCGGACAGGAGAGATCTGAAGCTTTCTTT
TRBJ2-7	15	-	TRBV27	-	CASSPRVGGDYEQYF	TGTGCCAGCAGTCCCCGGGTAGGGGGGGACTACGAGCAGTACTTC
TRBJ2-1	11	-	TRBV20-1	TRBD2	CSVRGVGEQFF	TGCAGTGTCCGGGGGGTTGGAGAGCAGTTCTTC
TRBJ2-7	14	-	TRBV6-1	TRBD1	CASSDRGRSYEQYF	TGTGCCAGCAGTGACAGGGGGCGGTCCTACGAGCAGTACTTC
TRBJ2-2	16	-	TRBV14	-	CASSQSHLVRTGELFF	TGTGCCAGCAGCCAGTCTCACCTGGTTAGAACCGGGGAGCTGTTTTTT
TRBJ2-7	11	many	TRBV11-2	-	CASSLGTEQYF	TGTGCCAGCAGCCTAGGTACTGAGCAGTACTTC
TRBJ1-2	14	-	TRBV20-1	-	CSARDFGGQVGYTF	TGCAGTGCTAGAGATTTCGGGGGGCAAGTTGGCTACACCTTC
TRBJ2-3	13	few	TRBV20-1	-	CSARDPLRDTQYF	TGCAGTGCTAGAGATCCCTTGCGAGATACGCAGTATTTT
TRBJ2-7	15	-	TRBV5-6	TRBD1	CASSLDRGEAYEQYF	TGTGCCAGCAGCTTGGACAGGGGAGAAGCCTACGAGCAGTACTTC
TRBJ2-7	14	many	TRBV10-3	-	CAISGSTETYEQYF	TGTGCCATCAGTGGGAGCACGGAAACCTACGAGCAGTACTTC
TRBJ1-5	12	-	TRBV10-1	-	CASSPGWGPQHF	TGCGCCAGCAGTCCGGGGTGGGGGCCCCAGCATTTT
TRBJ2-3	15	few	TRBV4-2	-	CASSQDGQRTDTQYF	TGTGCCAGCAGCCAGGACGGACAGCGCACAGATACGCAGTATTTT
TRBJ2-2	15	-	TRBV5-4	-	CASSLGLPNTGELFF	TGTGCCAGCAGCTTGGGGCTGCCGAACACCGGGGAGCTGTTTTTT
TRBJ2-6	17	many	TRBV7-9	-	CASSPRTVPSGANVLTF	TGTGCCAGCAGCCCCCGGACAGTACCATCTGGGGCCAACGTCCTGACTTTC
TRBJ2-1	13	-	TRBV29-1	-	CSVEILGLGEQFF	TGCAGCGTTGAAATCCTGGGGTTAGGTGAGCAGTTCTTC
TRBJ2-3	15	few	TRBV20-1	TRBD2	CSAGTSGRVPDTQYF	TGCAGTGCCGGGACTAGCGGACGAGTTCCAGATACGCAGTATTTT
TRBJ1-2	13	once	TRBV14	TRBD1	CASSHDRGYGYTF	TGTGCCAGCAGCCACGACAGGGGCTATGGCTACACCTTC
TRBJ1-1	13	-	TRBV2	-	CASSDRVAMEAFF	TGTGCCAGCAGTGACAGGGTGGCCATGGAAGCTTTCTTT
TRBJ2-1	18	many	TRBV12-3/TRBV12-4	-	CASSLGRGDFLGVNEQFF	TGTGCCAGCAGTTTAGGAAGGGGGGACTTCCTTGGGGTAAATGAGCAGTTCTTC
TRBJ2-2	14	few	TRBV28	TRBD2	CASIRDYFTGELFF	TGTGCCAGCATTCGGGACTACTTCACCGGGGAGCTGTTTTTT
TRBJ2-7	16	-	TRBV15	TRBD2	CATSRVASGSVYEQYF	TGTGCCACCAGCAGAGTTGCTAGCGGGAGTGTCTACGAGCAGTACTTC
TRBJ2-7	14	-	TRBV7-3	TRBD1	CASSPTGGSHEQYF	TGTGCCAGCAGCCCTACAGGGGGTTCACACGAGCAGTACTTC
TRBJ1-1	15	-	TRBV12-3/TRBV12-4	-	CASNGRPGAVTEAFF	TGTGCCAGCAACGGACGACCGGGGGCGGTCACTGAAGCTTTCTTT
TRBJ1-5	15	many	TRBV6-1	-	CASSDGRLANQPQHF	TGTGCCAGCAGTGACGGCCGATTAGCCAATCAGCCCCAGCATTTT
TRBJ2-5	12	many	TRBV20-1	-	CSARGFQETQYF	TGCAGTGCTAGAGGGTTCCAAGAGACCCAGTACTTC
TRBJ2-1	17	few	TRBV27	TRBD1	CASSFRTGRKFYNEQFF	TGTGCCAGCAGTTTCCGGACAGGGAGAAAGTTTTACAATGAGCAGTTCTTC
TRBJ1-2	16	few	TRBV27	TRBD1	CASSRGTGAAGYGYTF	TGTGCCAGCAGCAGGGGGACAGGGGCGGCTGGGTATGGCTACACCTTC
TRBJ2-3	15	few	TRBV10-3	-	CAISDGRTSTDTQYF	TGTGCCATCAGTGATGGCAGAACTAGCACAGATACGCAGTATTTT
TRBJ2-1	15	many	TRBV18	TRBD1	CASSSTGGAYNEQFF	TGTGCCAGCTCATCCACAGGGGGTGCATACAATGAGCAGTTCTTC
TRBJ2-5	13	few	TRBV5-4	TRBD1	CASTGQGEETQYF	TGTGCCAGCACCGGACAGGGGGAAGAGACCCAGTACTTC
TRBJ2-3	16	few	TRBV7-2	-	CASSLGVPGVTDTQYF	TGTGCCAGCAGCTTAGGCGTCCCCGGGGTCACAGATACGCAGTATTTT
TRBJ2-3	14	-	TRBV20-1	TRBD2	CSASRGGSTDTQYF	TGCAGTGCTAGCCGGGGGGGAAGCACAGATACGCAGTATTTT
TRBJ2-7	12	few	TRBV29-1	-	CSYRDGNYEQYF	TGCAGCTACCGGGACGGCAACTACGAGCAGTACTTC
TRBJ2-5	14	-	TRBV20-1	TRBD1	CSARSRTGMETQYF	TGCAGTGCTAGATCTAGGACAGGCATGGAGACCCAGTACTTC
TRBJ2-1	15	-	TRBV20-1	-	CSARGTLAHYNEQFF	TGCAGTGCTAGAGGGACGCTAGCTCATTACAATGAGCAGTTCTTC
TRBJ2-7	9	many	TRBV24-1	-	CATSDAQEF	TGTGCCACCAGTGATGCACAGGAATTC